A single sample is the source of the 2 T cell receptor beta chains below, sequenced in a study of blood T cells in healthy people across ages. Next came a second PCR, run for roughly 6 to 11 cycles, which used a sample-barcoded 5' primer along with a J-beta primer mix. TCRdb reprocessed the 5' RACE reads via MiXCR and lists one record per CDR3 protein. The sample yields 550,000 to 750,000 distinct CDR3 sequences, roughly 21% seen once. The sequenced sample consisted of blood. These receptors originate from a man between 65 and 80 years old in good health.

This clonotype occurred a few times. The J gene is TRBJ1-5, the V gene TRBV28; no clear D gene. The germline V and J ends were trimmed by 6 bases and 2 bases, with 8 bases remaining between them. Germline V lookup: CDR1 MDHEN, CDR2 SYDVKM. The CDR3 covers 13 residues. CDR3 amino acids: CASSPQRNQPQHF. The DNA for the CDR3 is TGTGCCAGCAGCCCCCAACGCAATCAGCCCCAGCATTTT.

This clonotype appeared a few times. The CDR3 nucleotides are TGTGCCAGCAGTGCGGGACAGCGCTCACCCCTCCACTTT. Residues: CASSAGQRSPLHF. The chain employs TRBV25-1 and TRBJ1-6, with 7 bases fitting TRBD1. CDR3 size: 13 residues. V lost 4 bases and J lost 10; bases outside the gene matches: 4. CDR1 is MGHDK, CDR2 SYGVNS, per germline.